The T cell receptor beta chain described here comes from a study of T-cell reconstitution after alpha-beta-depleted transplantation in children. Overall study findings and caveats: Counts and diversity of T cells one year after transplant came mostly from newly produced T cells. There were reportedly several hundred expanded graft clones from which alpha-beta T cells came about two months after transplant. After transplant, high TCRbeta diversity at day 60 in some patients arose from surviving recipient T cells and thymic progenitors.

On this clonotype itself: No antigen is known for it.

This CDR3 is built from 10 residues. The V end was cut by 7 bases, the J end by 9 bases, with 10 bases between. In germline, CDR1 is SQVTM, CDR2 ANQGSEA. This sample's TCRbeta library carried unique molecular identifier barcodes. MiXCR was run by TCRdb on the PCR reads, yielding one entry per CDR3 protein. The sample lists 300,000 to 400,000 distinct CDR3 sequences; around 15% were seen once. The sample was PBMCs, mostly from graft donor cells, taken 360 days after TCRalphabeta/CD19-depleted stem cell transplant. The chain uses TRBV29-1 and TRBJ2-4; a possible D gene is TRBD1 (5 bases). The origin of this receptor is a male patient aged 2 to 10 who had a stem cell transplant for acute lymphoblastic leukemia, so the T cells may come from the graft donor. CDR3 region: CSALGRIQYF. The CDR3, as DNA: TGCAGCGCCCTGGGGCGCATTCAGTACTTC.